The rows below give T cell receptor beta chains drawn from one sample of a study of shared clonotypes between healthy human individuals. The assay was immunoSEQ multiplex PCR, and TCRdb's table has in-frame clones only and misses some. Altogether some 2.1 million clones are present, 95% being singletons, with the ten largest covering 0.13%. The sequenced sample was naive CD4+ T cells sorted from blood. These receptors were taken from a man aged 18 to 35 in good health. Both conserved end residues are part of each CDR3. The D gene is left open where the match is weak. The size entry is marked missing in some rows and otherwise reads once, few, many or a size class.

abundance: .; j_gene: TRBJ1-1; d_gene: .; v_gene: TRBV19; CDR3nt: TGTGCCAGTAGTATTGGGGAGGGTTGGGCTGAAGCTTTCTTT; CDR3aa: CASSIGEGWAEAFF
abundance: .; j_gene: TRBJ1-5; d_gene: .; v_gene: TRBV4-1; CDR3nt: TGCGCCAGCAGCCGAGGCGGGACACTCAATCAGCCCCAGCATTTT; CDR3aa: CASSRGGTLNQPQHF
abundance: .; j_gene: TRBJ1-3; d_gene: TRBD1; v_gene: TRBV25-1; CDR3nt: TGTGCCAGCAGTGAAGGGTACAGGGGCTCTGGAAACACCATATATTTT; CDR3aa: CASSEGYRGSGNTIYF
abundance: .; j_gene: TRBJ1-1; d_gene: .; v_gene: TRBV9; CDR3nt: TGTGCCAGCAGCGCACAGGGGAACACTGAAGCTTTCTTT; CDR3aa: CASSAQGNTEAFF
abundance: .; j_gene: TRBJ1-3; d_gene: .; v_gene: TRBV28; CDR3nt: TGTGCCAGCAGTTTCAGAGGGGACGGAAACACCATATATTTT; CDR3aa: CASSFRGDGNTIYF
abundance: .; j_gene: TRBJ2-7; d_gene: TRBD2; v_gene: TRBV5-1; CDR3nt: TGCGCCAGCAGCTTGGCTTTAGCGGGGTCCTACGAGCAGTACTTC; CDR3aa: CASSLALAGSYEQYF
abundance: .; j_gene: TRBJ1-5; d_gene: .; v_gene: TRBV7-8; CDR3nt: TGTGCCAGCAGCCCGGGGCTTAATGATCAGCCCCAGCATTTT; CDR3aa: CASSPGLNDQPQHF
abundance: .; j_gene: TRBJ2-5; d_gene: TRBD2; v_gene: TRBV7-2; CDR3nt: TGTGCCAGCAGCTTAGAGGGAACTAGCGGGAGGGAGACCCAGTACTTC; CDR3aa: CASSLEGTSGRETQYF
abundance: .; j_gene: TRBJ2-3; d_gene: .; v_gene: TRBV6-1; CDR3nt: TGTGCCAGATCTGCCCCGACAGATACGCAGTATTTT; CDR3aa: CARSAPTDTQYF
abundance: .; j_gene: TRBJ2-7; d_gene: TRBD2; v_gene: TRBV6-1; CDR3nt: TGTGCCAGCAGACAGGCTAGCGGGGTCTCCTACGAGCAGTACTTC; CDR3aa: CASRQASGVSYEQYF
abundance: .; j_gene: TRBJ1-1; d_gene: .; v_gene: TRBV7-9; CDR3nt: TGTGCCAGCAGCCAAAACGGGGGGATCCTGAACACTGAAGCTTTCTTT; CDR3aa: CASSQNGGILNTEAFF
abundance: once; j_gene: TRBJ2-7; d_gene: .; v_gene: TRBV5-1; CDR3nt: TGCGCCAGCAGCTTGGGGGGGACGACAAGCTCCTACGAGCAGTACTTC; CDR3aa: CASSLGGTTSSYEQYF
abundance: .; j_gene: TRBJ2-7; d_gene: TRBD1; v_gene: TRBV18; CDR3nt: TGTGCCAGCTCACCGTTGACAGGGGGAAGATCTGAGTACGAGCAGTACTTC; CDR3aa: CASSPLTGGRSEYEQYF
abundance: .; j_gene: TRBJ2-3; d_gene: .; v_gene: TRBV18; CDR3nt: TGTGCCAGCTCACCACCAAATGACCGGGGGGATACGCAGTATTTT; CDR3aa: CASSPPNDRGDTQYF
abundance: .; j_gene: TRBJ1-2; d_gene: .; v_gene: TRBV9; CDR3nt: TGTGCCAGCAGCGTAGCTAGCACAGGGAACTATGGCTACACCTTC; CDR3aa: CASSVASTGNYGYTF
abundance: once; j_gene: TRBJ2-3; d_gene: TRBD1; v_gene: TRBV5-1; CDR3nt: TGCGCCAGCAGCTTGGGGGGACAGGGCACAGATACGCAGTATTTT; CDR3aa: CASSLGGQGTDTQYF
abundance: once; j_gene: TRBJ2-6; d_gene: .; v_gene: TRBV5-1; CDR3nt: TGCGCCAGCAGCTCATCTACCCTTGGGGTGGGGGCCAACGTCCTGACTTTC; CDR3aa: CASSSSTLGVGANVLTF
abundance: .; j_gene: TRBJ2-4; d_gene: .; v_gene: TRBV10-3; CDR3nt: TGTGCCATCAGTGAGTCGAGTAGCGCGGGAAACATTCAGTACTTC; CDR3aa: CAISESSSAGNIQYF
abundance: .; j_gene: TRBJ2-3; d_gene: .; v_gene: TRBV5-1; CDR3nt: TGCGCCAGCAGCTTGGATACTGCTTGGGATACGCAGTATTTT; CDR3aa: CASSLDTAWDTQYF
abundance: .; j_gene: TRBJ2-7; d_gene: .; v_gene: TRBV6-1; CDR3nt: TGTGCCAGCAGTCGCGGTGTGGGGCCGTCCTACGAGCAGTACTTC; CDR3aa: CASSRGVGPSYEQYF
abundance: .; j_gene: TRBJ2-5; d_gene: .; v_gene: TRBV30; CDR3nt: TGTGCCTGGAGTGACAGGGAGGGGGGAACCCAGTACTTC; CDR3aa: CAWSDREGGTQYF
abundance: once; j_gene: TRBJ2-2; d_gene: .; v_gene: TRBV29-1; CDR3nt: TGCAGCGTTGTGTCACGGGAGTATACCGGGGAGCTGTTTTTT; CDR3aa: CSVVSREYTGELFF
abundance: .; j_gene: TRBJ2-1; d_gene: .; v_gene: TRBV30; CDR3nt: TGTGCCTGGAGTGTACGTGGTGAGCAGTTCTTC; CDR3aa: CAWSVRGEQFF
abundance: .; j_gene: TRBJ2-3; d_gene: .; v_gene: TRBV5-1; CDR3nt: TGCGCCAGCAGCTTAGAGGGCGGTTTAATCACAGATACGCAGTATTTT; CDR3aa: CASSLEGGLITDTQYF
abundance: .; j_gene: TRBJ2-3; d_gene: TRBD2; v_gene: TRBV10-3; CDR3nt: TGTGCCATCAGTGAGACGCCGGGACTAGCGGTTGCAGATACGCAGTATTTT; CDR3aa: CAISETPGLAVADTQYF
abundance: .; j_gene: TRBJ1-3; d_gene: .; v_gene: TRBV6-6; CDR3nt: TGTGCCAGCAGTTACTCTGGGGGGGGTGGAAACACCATATATTTT; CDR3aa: CASSYSGGGGNTIYF
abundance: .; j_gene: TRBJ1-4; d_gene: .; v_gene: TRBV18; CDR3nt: TGTGCCAGCTCACCAAGGAGGGTAGCAACTAATGAAAAACTGTTTTTT; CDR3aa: CASSPRRVATNEKLFF
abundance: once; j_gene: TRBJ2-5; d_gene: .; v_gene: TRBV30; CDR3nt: TGTGCCTGGTCCCTTACGGGGGAGACCCAGTACTTC; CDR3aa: CAWSLTGETQYF
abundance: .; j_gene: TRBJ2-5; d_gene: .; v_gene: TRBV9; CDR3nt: TGTGCCAGCAGCGGGGGACTTGGGTCGGAGACCCAGTACTTC; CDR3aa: CASSGGLGSETQYF
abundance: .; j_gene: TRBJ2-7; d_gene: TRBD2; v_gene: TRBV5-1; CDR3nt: TGCGCCAGCAGCTGGACTAGCGGGACGGGCTACGAGCAGTACTTC; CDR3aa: CASSWTSGTGYEQYF
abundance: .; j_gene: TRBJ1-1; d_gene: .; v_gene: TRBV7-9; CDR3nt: TGTGCCAGCAGCGTTGAAAACACTGAAGCTTTCTTT; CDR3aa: CASSVENTEAFF
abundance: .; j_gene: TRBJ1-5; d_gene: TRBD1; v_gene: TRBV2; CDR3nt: TGTGCCAGCAGTGAACAGGGGGGGGGTCAGCCCCAGCATTTT; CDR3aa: CASSEQGGGQPQHF
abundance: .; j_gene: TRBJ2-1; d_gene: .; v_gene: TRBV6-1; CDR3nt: TGTGCCAGCAGGGGCGGGACTCCTGAATATGAGCAGTTCTTC; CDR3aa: CASRGGTPEYEQFF
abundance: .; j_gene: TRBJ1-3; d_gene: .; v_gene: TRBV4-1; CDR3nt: TGCGCCAGCAGCCAAGATCAGGGACCGGCCCGAAACACCATATATTTT; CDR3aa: CASSQDQGPARNTIYF
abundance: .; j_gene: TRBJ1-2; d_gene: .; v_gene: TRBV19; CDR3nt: TGTGCCAGTAGTATTCGGGGCGGTGGCTACACCTTC; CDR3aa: CASSIRGGGYTF
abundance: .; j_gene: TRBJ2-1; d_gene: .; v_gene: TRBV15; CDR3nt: TGTGCCACCAGCACCCAAGCCGACAATGAGCAGTTCTTC; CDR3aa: CATSTQADNEQFF
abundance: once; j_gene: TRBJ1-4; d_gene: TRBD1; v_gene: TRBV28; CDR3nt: TGTGCCAGCGTTTCAACCCTGGGACAGGGGCTCGAAAAACTGTTTTTT; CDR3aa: CASVSTLGQGLEKLFF
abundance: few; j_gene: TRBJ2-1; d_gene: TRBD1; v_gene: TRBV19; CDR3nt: TGTGCCACCAGACCGGGACAGGGTCTTTACAATGAGCAGTTCTTC; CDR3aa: CATRPGQGLYNEQFF
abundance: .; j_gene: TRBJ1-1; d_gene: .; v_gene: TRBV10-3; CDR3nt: TGTGCCATCTCCGGACTAGGGGGTACTGAAGCTTTCTTT; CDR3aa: CAISGLGGTEAFF
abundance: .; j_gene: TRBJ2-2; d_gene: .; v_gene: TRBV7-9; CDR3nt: TGTGCCAGCAGCTTAGCGGCAGGGAACACCGGGGAGCTGTTTTTT; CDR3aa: CASSLAAGNTGELFF
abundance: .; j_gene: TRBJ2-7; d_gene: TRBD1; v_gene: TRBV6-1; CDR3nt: TGTGCCAGCACCGGACAGGGTTCGGGCGAGCAGTACTTC; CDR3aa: CASTGQGSGEQYF
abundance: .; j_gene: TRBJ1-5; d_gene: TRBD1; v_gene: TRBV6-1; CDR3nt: TGTGCCAGCAGTTCCACAGGGGTGGGCCAGCCCCAGCATTTT; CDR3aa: CASSSTGVGQPQHF
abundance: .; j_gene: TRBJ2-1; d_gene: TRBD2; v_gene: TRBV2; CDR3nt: TGTGCCAGCACCGGACTAGCGGGGGTAGTCCTAGGAAATGAGCAGTTCTTC; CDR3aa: CASTGLAGVVLGNEQFF
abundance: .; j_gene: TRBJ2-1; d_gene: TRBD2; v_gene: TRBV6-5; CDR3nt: TGTGCCAGCCACCCCGGGACTATCAATGAGCAGTTCTTC; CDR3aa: CASHPGTINEQFF
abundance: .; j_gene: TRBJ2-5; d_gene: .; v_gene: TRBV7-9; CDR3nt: TGTGCCAGCAGCCCAACCAGGGGCGGGAAAGAGACCCAGTACTTC; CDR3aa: CASSPTRGGKETQYF
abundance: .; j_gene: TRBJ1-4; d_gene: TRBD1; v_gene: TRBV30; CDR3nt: TGTGCCTGGAGTGAGGGACAGATCCTACAACTGTTTTTT; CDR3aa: CAWSEGQILQLFF
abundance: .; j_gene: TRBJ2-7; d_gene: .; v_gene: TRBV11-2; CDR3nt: TGTGCCAGCAGCTTGGTCAGGGGAAGGTACGAGCAGTACTTC; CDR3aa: CASSLVRGRYEQYF
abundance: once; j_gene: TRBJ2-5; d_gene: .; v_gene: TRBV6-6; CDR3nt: TGTGCCAGCAGTACCCCCGGTAGGGGAGAGACCCAGTACTTC; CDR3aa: CASSTPGRGETQYF